This TCR beta chain was recorded in a study of blood T cell repertoires in COVID-19. In the study overall: COVID-19 samples collected from the United States, Italy and Spain covered acute and convalescent phases. Nucleic acid was either cDNA or gDNA, and it came from T cells, B-cell-depleted T cells, or PBMCs.

Original methodology: Amplification of reference gene primers was used by the study to estimate nucleated cell counts. The protocol was immunoSEQ multiplex PCR, while the TCRdb copy is restricted to in-frame clones and leaves out a portion. That table furnishes V, J and clone size, whereas the DNA furnished D and trimming. The table has 250,000 to 300,000 clones, 88% seen once; the top ten hold roughly 0.8%. The CDR3 length is 12 residues. Trimming removed 5 bases at V and 5 bases at J, with 8 bases between. Germline V CDR1 and CDR2: SGHAT, FQNNGV. The sequence was collected from a woman in her twenties or thirties with acute or convalescent COVID-19. J is TRBJ2-3 and V is TRBV11-2; D is ambiguous. The sample taken for sequencing was peripheral blood. CDR3 sequence reads: CASSPVGDTQYF. CDR3 DNA sequence: TGTGCCAGCAGCCCAGTTGGAGATACGCAGTATTTT.